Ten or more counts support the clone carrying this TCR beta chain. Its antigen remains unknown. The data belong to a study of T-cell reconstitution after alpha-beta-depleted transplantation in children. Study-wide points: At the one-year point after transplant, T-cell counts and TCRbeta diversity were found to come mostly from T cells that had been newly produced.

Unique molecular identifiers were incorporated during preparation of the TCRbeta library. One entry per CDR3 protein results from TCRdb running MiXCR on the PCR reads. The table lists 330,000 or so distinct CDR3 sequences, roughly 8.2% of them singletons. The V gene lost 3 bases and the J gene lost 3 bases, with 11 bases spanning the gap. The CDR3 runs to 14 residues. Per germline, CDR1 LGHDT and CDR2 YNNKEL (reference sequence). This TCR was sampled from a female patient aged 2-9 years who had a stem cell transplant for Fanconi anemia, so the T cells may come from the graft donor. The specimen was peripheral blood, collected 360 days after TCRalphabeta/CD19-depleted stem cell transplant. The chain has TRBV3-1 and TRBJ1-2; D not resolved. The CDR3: CASSHAPDDYGYTF. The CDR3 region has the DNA TGTGCCAGCAGCCATGCCCCGGACGACTATGGCTACACCTTC.